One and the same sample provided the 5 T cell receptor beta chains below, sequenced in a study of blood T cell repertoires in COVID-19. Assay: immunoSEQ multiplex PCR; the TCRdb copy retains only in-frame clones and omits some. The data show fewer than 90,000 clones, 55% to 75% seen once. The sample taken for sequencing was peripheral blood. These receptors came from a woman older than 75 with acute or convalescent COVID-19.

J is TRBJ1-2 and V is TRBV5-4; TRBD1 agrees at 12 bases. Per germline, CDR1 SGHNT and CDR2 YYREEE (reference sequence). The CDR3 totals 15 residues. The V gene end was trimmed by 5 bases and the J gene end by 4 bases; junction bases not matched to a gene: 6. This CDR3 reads CASRSGTGGSYGYTF. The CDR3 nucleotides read TGTGCCAGCAGGTCCGGGACAGGGGGCTCCTATGGCTACACCTTC. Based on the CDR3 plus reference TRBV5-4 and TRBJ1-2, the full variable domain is ETGVTQSPTHLIKTRGQQVTLRCSSQSGHNTVSWYQQALGQGPQFIFQYYREEENGRGNFPPRFSGLQFPNYSSELNVNALELDDSALYLCASRSGTGGSYGYTFGSGTRLTVV.

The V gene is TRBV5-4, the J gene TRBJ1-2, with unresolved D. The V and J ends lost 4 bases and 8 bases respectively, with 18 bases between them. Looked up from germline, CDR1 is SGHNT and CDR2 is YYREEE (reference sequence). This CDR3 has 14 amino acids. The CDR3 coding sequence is TGTGCCAGCAGCCCCGTGCGTCGTAATGTGGGCTACACCTTC. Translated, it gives CASSPVRRNVGYTF.

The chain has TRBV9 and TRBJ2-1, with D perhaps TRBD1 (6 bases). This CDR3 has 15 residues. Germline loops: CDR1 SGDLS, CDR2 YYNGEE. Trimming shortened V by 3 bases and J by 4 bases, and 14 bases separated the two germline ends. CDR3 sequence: CASSAAGVAYNEQFF. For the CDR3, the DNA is TGTGCCAGCAGCGCAGCAGGGGTAGCTTACAATGAGCAGTTCTTC.

In DNA form, the CDR3 reads TGTGCCACCAGCAGCTATCGGCAGGGCGGGGTCTCTGGAAACACCATATATTTT. It codes for CATSSYRQGGVSGNTIYF. The rearrangement uses TRBV15 and TRBJ1-3; D is possibly TRBD1 (5 bases). Germline values: CDR1 LNHNV, CDR2 YYDKDF (reference sequence). The CDR3 totals 18 residues. With 3 bases removed from V and 0 bases from J, the gap between germline ends came to 18 bases.

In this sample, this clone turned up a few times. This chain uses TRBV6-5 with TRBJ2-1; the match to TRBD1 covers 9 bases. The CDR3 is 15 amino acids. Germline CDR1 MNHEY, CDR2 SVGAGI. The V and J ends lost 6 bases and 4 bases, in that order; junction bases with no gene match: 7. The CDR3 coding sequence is TGTGCCAGCAGGACCGGGACAGGGTTTTACAATGAGCAGTTCTTC. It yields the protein CASRTGTGFYNEQFF.